The 13 T cell receptor beta chains below all came from one sample that was sequenced in a study of lymphopenia after photon versus proton radiotherapy. Libraries were prepared by immunoSEQ multiplex PCR; TCRdb keeps only in-frame clonotypes and omits some of them. Altogether tens of thousands of clones are present, over 75% being singletons, with the ten largest covering about 15%. The sequences come from peripheral blood, collected from a patient treated with proton-based radiotherapy. All receptors derive from a woman in her 70s with pancreatic cancer.

This chain joins TRBV6-6 and TRBJ1-1; D remains ambiguous. Germline V gives CDR1 MNHNY, CDR2 SVGAGI (reference sequence). This CDR3 comprises 15 residues. With 0 bases removed from V and 0 bases from J, the gap between germline ends came to 8 bases. The CDR3 here is CASSYSIGVNTEAFF. The CDR3 region has the DNA TGTGCCAGCAGTTACTCGATTGGGGTGAACACTGAAGCTTTCTTT.

The chain carries TRBV5-4 and TRBJ2-1; D gene ambiguous. The germline V and J ends were trimmed by 4 bases and 2 bases, with 13 bases remaining between them. There are 15 residues in the CDR3. The germline V gene encodes CDR1 SGHNT and CDR2 YYREEE (reference sequence). CDR3 DNA: TGTGCCAGCAGCCTCCCCTCCGGAACCTACAATGAGCAGTTCTTC. It codes for CASSLPSGTYNEQFF.

This clone rates as medium-sized. This chain links TRBV28 with TRBJ1-1; weak D call: TRBD1 (6 bases). The CDR3 contains 13 residues. From germline, CDR1 is MDHEN and CDR2 SYDVKM. Trimming removed 6 bases at V and 2 bases at J, with 10 bases between. The CDR3 loop is CASSRQANTEAFF. The CDR3 nucleotides are TGTGCCAGCAGCCGACAGGCTAACACTGAAGCTTTCTTT.

In its sample, this clone was seen once. The chain employs TRBV6-1 and TRBJ2-7; no clear D. From germline, CDR1 is MNHNS and CDR2 SASEGT. The V and J ends lost 5 bases and 1 base respectively, with 15 bases between them. The CDR3 sequence is 15 residues long. CDR3: CASSPLSHTSYEQYF. DNA for the CDR3: TGTGCCAGCAGTCCCCTGAGCCACACTTCCTACGAGCAGTACTTC.

CDR3 coding DNA: TGTGCCAGCAGTGGAGGGCCCGGGGAGCAGTACTTC. This gives the protein CASSGGPGEQYF. The V and J genes are TRBV7-2 and TRBJ2-7, with TRBD2 as a possible D gene (6 bases). Germline V gene lookup returns CDR1 SGHTA and CDR2 FQGNSA. This CDR3 contains 12 residues. Trimming pared 6 bases from V and 7 bases from J, leaving 13 bases between.

This chain joins TRBV4-3 and TRBJ2-5; TRBD2 matches 8 bases. The germline V gene encodes CDR1 LGHNA and CDR2 YSLEER. The CDR3 is 14 amino acids. V dropped 4 bases and J dropped 4; count of bases not matched to a gene: 5. The CDR3 protein is CASSRQTSAETQYF. Here the CDR3 DNA reads TGCGCCAGCAGCCGACAGACTAGCGCAGAGACCCAGTACTTC.

The rearrangement joins TRBV27 to TRBJ2-1, with D unresolved. The V gene's germline CDR1 is MNHEY and CDR2 SMNVEV (reference sequence). CDR3 length: 15 residues. V was cut by 4 bases and J by 10 bases, with 20 bases left in between. The CDR3 DNA reads as TGTGCCAGCAGTTCCGCGGCCGCACCTACTACGGAGCAGTTCTTC. Translation: CASSSAAAPTTEQFF.

The gene calls are TRBV7-2 and TRBJ2-5; the D gene could be TRBD1 or TRBD2 (5 bases each). Germline CDR1 SGHTA, CDR2 FQGNSA. This CDR3 has 13 residues. V lost 3 bases and J 6 bases, leaving 11 bases between the germline ends. CDR3 loop: CASSFPGGKTQYF. The DNA for the CDR3 is TGTGCCAGCAGCTTTCCTGGGGGAAAGACCCAGTACTTC.

The CDR3 bases are TGTGCCAGCAGCTTGACTAGTGCGGCGAATGAGCAGTTCTTC. It specifies CASSLTSAANEQFF. The V call is TRBV7-2, the J call TRBJ2-1, with a weak D call TRBD2 (6 bases). The CDR3 extends over 14 amino acids. V was pared by 3 bases and J by 7 bases, with 13 bases between. Germline V gene data show CDR1 as SGHTA and CDR2 as FQGNSA.

J is TRBJ2-7 and V is TRBV28; either TRBD1 or TRBD2 may fit D (6 bases each). V shed 1 base and J shed 5 bases, with 15 bases lying between them. From germline, CDR1 is MDHEN and CDR2 SYDVKM. The CDR3 is 15 residues long. This CDR3 reads CASSLYSGAGNEQYF. CDR3 coding DNA: TGTGCCAGCAGTTTATATTCGGGGGCAGGGAACGAGCAGTACTTC.

The chain carries TRBV5-1 and TRBJ2-1; the D gene is possibly TRBD1 (5 bases). The CDR3 contains 16 residues. Germline values: CDR1 SGHRS, CDR2 YFSETQ. The V end lost 2 bases, the J end lost 0 bases, and 12 bases lay between the germline ends. In DNA form, the CDR3 reads TGCGCCAGCAGCTTTTTGTGGGGCAGCTCCTACAATGAGCAGTTCTTC. Amino acid sequence: CASSFLWGSSYNEQFF.

This sequence joins TRBV7-2 and TRBJ1-2; no reliable D call. The germline V gene encodes CDR1 SGHTA and CDR2 FQGNSA. This CDR3 has 13 amino acids. Trimming took 4 bases from V and 8 from J, leaving 14 bases between them. The CDR3 here is CASSYQVEQGYTF. CDR3 DNA sequence: TGTGCCAGCAGCTACCAAGTCGAACAGGGCTACACCTTC.

This clone was seen only a few times. This chain joins TRBV28 and TRBJ1-2; D is undetermined. Trimming stripped 1 base from V and 8 bases from J, with 11 bases between. In germline, CDR1 is MDHEN, CDR2 SYDVKM. The CDR3 is 13 amino acids. The CDR3 loop is CASSLLEPTGYTF. The DNA for the CDR3 is TGTGCCAGCAGTTTATTAGAACCCACGGGCTACACCTTC.